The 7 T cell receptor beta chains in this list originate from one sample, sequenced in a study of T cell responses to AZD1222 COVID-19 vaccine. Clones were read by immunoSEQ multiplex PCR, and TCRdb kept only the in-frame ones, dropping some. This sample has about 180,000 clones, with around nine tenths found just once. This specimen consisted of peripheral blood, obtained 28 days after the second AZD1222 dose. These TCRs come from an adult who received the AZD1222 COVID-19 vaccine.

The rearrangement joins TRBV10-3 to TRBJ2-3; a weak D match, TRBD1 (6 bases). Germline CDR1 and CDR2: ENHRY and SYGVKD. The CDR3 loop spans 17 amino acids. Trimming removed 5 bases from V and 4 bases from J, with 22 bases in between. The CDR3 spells CAISPGTIGREADTQYF. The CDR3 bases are TGTGCCATCAGTCCCGGGACAATCGGTCGAGAAGCAGATACGCAGTATTTT.

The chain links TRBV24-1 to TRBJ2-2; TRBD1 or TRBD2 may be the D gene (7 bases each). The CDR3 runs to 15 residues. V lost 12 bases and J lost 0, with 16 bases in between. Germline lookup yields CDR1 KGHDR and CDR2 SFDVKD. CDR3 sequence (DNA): TGTGCCGCCTCAGGGGGGGCCCCGAACACCGGGGAGCTGTTTTTT. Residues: CAASGGAPNTGELFF.

Here the CDR3 reads CATSVMRQGKAEQYF. For the CDR3, the DNA is TGTGCCACCAGCGTTATGAGACAGGGTAAGGCGGAGCAGTACTTC. The J gene is TRBJ2-7, the V gene TRBV15; 7 bases line up with TRBD1. Germline V lookup: CDR1 LNHNV, CDR2 YYDKDF (reference sequence). V lost 5 bases to trimming and J lost 7 bases; unmatched junction nucleotides: 14. CDR3 length: 15 residues.

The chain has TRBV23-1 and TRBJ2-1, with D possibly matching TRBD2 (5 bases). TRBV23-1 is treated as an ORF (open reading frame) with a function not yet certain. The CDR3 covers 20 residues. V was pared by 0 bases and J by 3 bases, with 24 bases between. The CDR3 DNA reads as TGCGCCAGCAGTCAATCCCCAGGACGTAAAGATGGACTGCACTACAATGAGCAGTTCTTC. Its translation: CASSQSPGRKDGLHYNEQFF.

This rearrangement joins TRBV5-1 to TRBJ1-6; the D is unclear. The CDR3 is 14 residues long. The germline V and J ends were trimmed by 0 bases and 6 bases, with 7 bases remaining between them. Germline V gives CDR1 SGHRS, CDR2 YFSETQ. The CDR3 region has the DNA TGCGCCAGCAGCTTGGAACTGTCTAATTCACCCCTCCACTTT. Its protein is CASSLELSNSPLHF.

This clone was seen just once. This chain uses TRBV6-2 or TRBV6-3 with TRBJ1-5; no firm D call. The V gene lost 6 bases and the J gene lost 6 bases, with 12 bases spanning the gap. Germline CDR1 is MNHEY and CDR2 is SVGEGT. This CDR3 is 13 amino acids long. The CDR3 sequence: CASSLEGIQPQHF. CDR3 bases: TGTGCCAGCAGCTTAGAAGGGATTCAGCCCCAGCATTTT.

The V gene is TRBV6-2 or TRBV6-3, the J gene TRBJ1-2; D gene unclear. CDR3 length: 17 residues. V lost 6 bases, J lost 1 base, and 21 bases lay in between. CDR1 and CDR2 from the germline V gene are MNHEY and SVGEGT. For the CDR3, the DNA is TGTGCCAGCAGCCCTCCGGGTGGGAGGAGGAATAACTATGGCTACACCTTC. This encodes CASSPPGGRRNNYGYTF.